Shown below are 20 T cell receptor beta chains from a single sample sequenced in a study of blood T cells in healthy people across ages. Alongside a J-beta primer mix, a sample-barcoded 5' primer served in a second PCR lasting roughly 6 to 12 cycles. TCRdb reprocessed the 5' RACE reads via MiXCR and lists one record per CDR3 protein. Among about 1.5 million distinct CDR3 sequences listed, approximately 43% were seen once. Sample: blood. Receptors were obtained from a young woman in good health.

The V gene is TRBV20-1, the J gene TRBJ2-7; 9 nucleotides match TRBD1. With V trimmed by 3 bases and J by 1 base, 4 bases remained unmatched. This CDR3 is built from 14 residues. Germline-derived CDR1 and CDR2 are DFQATT and SNEGSKA (reference sequence). The CDR3 DNA follows: TGCAGTGCTAGCACCGGGACAGGGTCCTACGAGCAGTACTTC. Its protein is CSASTGTGSYEQYF.

This clonotype was observed a handful of times. The chain recombines TRBV7-9 with TRBJ1-2, with a possible D match to TRBD1 (5 bases). Germline CDR1 and CDR2: SEHNR and FQNEAQ (reference sequence). V dropped 5 bases and J dropped 7 bases, with 14 bases sitting between them. The CDR3 is 13 residues long. The CDR3 DNA sequence: TGTGCCAGCAGCCTCGGACATACCGGTGGCTACACCTTC. This gives the protein CASSLGHTGGYTF.

The chain recombines TRBV12-3 or TRBV12-4 with TRBJ1-5, with D unresolved. CDR3 length: 13 amino acids. Trimming pared 4 bases from V and 7 bases from J, leaving 11 bases between. CDR3 in amino acids: CASSSVGMQPQHF. The CDR3 DNA sequence: TGTGCCAGCAGTTCGGTCGGTATGCAGCCCCAGCATTTT.

V is TRBV6-2 or TRBV6-3 and J is TRBJ2-4; TRBD2 matches 8 bases. The DNA end favors TRBJ2-7, so the J call may be wrong. CDR3 length: 13 residues. Germline V gene sequence: CDR1 MNHEY, CDR2 SVGEGT. For the CDR3, the DNA is TGTGCCAGCAAGGAGACTAGCGACTACGAGCAGTACTTC. It translates to CASKETSDYEQYF.

This clonotype has a single count. CDR3 region: CASSPGRASGANVLTF. CDR3 sequence (DNA): TGTGCCAGCAGCCCCGGTAGGGCTTCTGGGGCCAACGTCCTGACTTTC. This chain links TRBV4-2 with TRBJ2-6, with D uncertain. Deletions cut 4 bases from V and 1 base from J, with 11 bases between. CDR1 is LGHNA, CDR2 YNFKEQ, per germline. This CDR3 comprises 16 residues.

For the CDR3, the DNA is TGCAGTGCTAGCATCGTCGGTCTGGGTCACTCGCCTTCCTACACTGAAGCTTTCTTT. It encodes CSASIVGLGHSPSYTEAFF. The chain has TRBV20-1 and TRBJ1-1; no firm D call. Germline loops: CDR1 DFQATT, CDR2 SNEGSKA (reference sequence). The CDR3 has 19 amino acids. Trimming took 3 bases from V and 3 from J, leaving 29 bases between them.

This clonotype appeared many times. The V call is TRBV5-1, the J call TRBJ1-1, with D perhaps matching TRBD1 (5 bases). Germline assignment: CDR1 SGHRS and CDR2 YFSETQ. The CDR3 is made up of 15 amino acids. Deletions cut 0 bases from V and 0 bases from J, with 9 bases between. CDR3 region: CASSLATAMNTEAFF. CDR3 coding DNA: TGCGCCAGCAGCTTGGCGACAGCAATGAACACTGAAGCTTTCTTT.

As to this clonotype: A junction end diverges from the germline sequence, so it may reflect a read error. The gene calls are TRBV6-5 and TRBJ1-5; TRBD1 matches 11 bases. CDR1 is MNHEY and CDR2 is SVGAGI in the germline V gene. The CDR3 is made up of 15 amino acids. CDR3 DNA: TGTGCCAGCAGTGAAAGGACAGGGGGCAACCAGCCCCAGCATTTT. Residues: CASSERTGGNQPQHF.

On this clonotype: One end of the junction varies from germline; a read error may be responsible. The rearrangement uses TRBV7-7 and TRBJ2-1; 10 nucleotides align to TRBD2. This CDR3 spans 14 amino acids. Germline V gene sequence: CDR1 SSHAT, CDR2 FNYEAQ (reference sequence). As DNA, the CDR3 is TGTGCTAGCAGCCCAGTCCTAGCGGGGGCAAAGCAGTTCTTC. This codes for CASSPVLAGAKQFF.

The V and J genes are TRBV5-1 and TRBJ2-3, with 7 bases fitting TRBD2. Per germline, CDR1 SGHRS and CDR2 YFSETQ. This CDR3 has 14 amino acids. Trimming cost V 2 bases and J 5 bases; bases outside gene matches: 5. The CDR3 DNA is TGCGCCAGCAGCTTCCGAGGGGAGGGAGATACGCAGTATTTT. Protein sequence: CASSFRGEGDTQYF.

The chain has TRBV12-3 or TRBV12-4 and TRBJ2-3, with 8 bases fitting TRBD1. CDR3 length: 16 residues. Trimming took 3 bases from V and 0 from J; bases not matched to a gene: 5. CDR3 protein: CASSFLTGESTDTQYF. CDR3 nucleotide sequence: TGTGCCAGCAGTTTCCTGACAGGGGAAAGCACAGATACGCAGTATTTT.

In nucleotides, the CDR3 is TGTGCCAGCAGCCCATCTAGCGGAACTTACTACAATGAGCAGTTCTTC. The encoded protein is CASSPSSGTYYNEQFF. The chain uses TRBV7-9 and TRBJ2-1; 7 positions agree with TRBD2. The germline gives CDR1 SEHNR, CDR2 FQNEAQ (reference sequence). With 5 bases clipped from V and 3 bases from J, the junction kept 10 bases outside the gene matches. The CDR3 is 16 amino acids. Filled out from reference TRBV7-9 and TRBJ2-1, the complete variable domain reads DTGVSQNPRHKITKRGQNVTFRCDPISEHNRLYWYRQTLGQGPEFLTYFQNEAQLEKSRLLSDRFSAERPKGSFSTLEIQRTEQGDSAMYLCASSPSSGTYYNEQFFGPGTRLTVL.

This clonotype was seen a few times. The CDR3, as DNA: TGTGCCATCAGTGGGAGCAGCGAAGCTTTCTTT. Translation: CAISGSSEAFF. The chain carries TRBV10-3 and TRBJ1-1, with D uncertain. The CDR3 covers 11 residues. Trimming left V 4 bases short and J 8 bases short, with 8 bases between. Germline V lookup: CDR1 ENHRY, CDR2 SYGVKD.

This clonotype was counted between two and nine times. The chain joins TRBV25-1 to TRBJ1-2, with a weak D call TRBD1 (6 bases). Germline V gives CDR1 MGHDK, CDR2 SYGVNS. CDR3 size: 16 residues. Trimming left V 4 bases short and J 0 bases short, with 15 bases between. This CDR3 is CASSALGGRSNYGYTF. In nucleotides, the CDR3 is TGTGCCAGCAGTGCCCTGGGGGGGCGGTCTAACTATGGCTACACCTTC.

The chain carries TRBV6-2 or TRBV6-3 and TRBJ1-5, with D unclear. This CDR3 has 15 amino acids. CDR1 and CDR2 from the germline V gene are MNHEY and SVGEGT. V was pared by 1 base and J by 3 bases, with 10 bases between. In DNA, the CDR3 is TGTGCCAGCAGTTACTTGGGGTTGAACAATCAGCCCCAGCATTTT. Translating it yields CASSYLGLNNQPQHF.

A word on this clonotype: A junction end diverges from the germline sequence, so it may reflect a read error. The CDR3 region has the DNA TGTGCCGGCAGTTACGGAGCCTCTTATGGCTACACCTTC. It specifies CAGSYGASYGYTF. V is TRBV6-5 and J is TRBJ1-2; no clear D gene. Germline V CDR1 and CDR2: MNHEY, SVGAGI. The CDR3 has 13 residues.

The chain combines TRBV28 with TRBJ1-6; 7 positions agree with TRBD1. This CDR3 contains 15 residues. Germline CDR1 is MDHEN and CDR2 is SYDVKM. Trimming cost V 5 bases and J 5 bases; bases outside gene matches: 6. CDR3 loop: CASSIRDRHNSPLHF. CDR3 DNA: TGTGCCAGCAGTATCCGGGACAGACATAATTCACCCCTCCACTTT.

This clonotype was detected many times. The J gene is TRBJ1-5, the V gene TRBV7-2; D remains unclear. The V end lost 0 bases, the J end lost 0 bases, and 9 bases lay between the germline ends. This CDR3 has 16 amino acids. Germline loops: CDR1 SGHTA, CDR2 FQGNSA. The CDR3 coding sequence is TGTGCCAGCAGCTTAGCGGGTGGGAATAGCAATCAGCCCCAGCATTTT. The encoded protein is CASSLAGGNSNQPQHF.

This clonotype occurred many times. The rearrangement joins TRBV7-9 to TRBJ2-7; unclear D gene. V gave up 6 bases and J gave up 7 bases, with 10 bases separating them. This CDR3 has 11 residues. From germline, CDR1 is SEHNR and CDR2 FQNEAQ (reference sequence). The DNA for the CDR3 is TGTGCCAGCAGTTTCGGCAATGAGCAGTACTTC. Its protein is CASSFGNEQYF.

V is TRBV7-3 and J is TRBJ1-2; TRBD1 might be the D (5 bases). The CDR3 loop spans 17 amino acids. CDR1 and CDR2 from the germline V gene are SGHTA and FQGTGA. V lost 2 bases, J lost 3 bases, and 19 bases lay in between. The CDR3 loop is CASSLRGPYEMDYGYTF. In DNA, the CDR3 is TGTGCCAGCAGCTTACGGGGACCTTACGAGATGGACTATGGCTACACCTTC.